Following are 17 T cell receptor beta chains from one sample sequenced in a study of blood T cell repertoires in COVID-19. Only in-frame clones appear in the TCRdb table, and some are missing; sequencing was by immunoSEQ multiplex PCR. Found here are 90,000 to 140,000 clones, about 86% of them singletons; the top ten hold roughly 37%. Sample: peripheral blood. All receptors come from a man aged 80 or over with acute or convalescent COVID-19.

This clone showed up just once. The chain recombines TRBV9 with TRBJ1-6; D gene uncertain. Trimming shortened V by 0 bases and J by 0 bases, and 7 bases separated the two germline ends. Germline V CDR1 and CDR2: SGDLS, YYNGEE. The CDR3 is made up of 16 amino acids. CDR3 region: CASSVDVSSYNSPLHF. CDR3 DNA sequence: TGTGCCAGCAGCGTAGACGTGAGCTCCTATAATTCACCCCTCCACTTT.

The chain couples TRBV28 to TRBJ2-2; TRBD1 aligns across 10 bases. The CDR3 loop spans 16 amino acids. Germline V gene sequence: CDR1 MDHEN, CDR2 SYDVKM. The junction had 10 bases not matched to a gene; V was cut back by 6 bases and J by 6 bases. CDR3 protein: CASSTRDRGKAGELFF. In DNA, the CDR3 is TGTGCCAGCAGCACCCGGGACAGGGGAAAGGCCGGGGAGCTGTTTTTT.

A note on this clone: Germline is not matched at one junction end, which may reflect a read error. The V call is TRBV11-2, the J call TRBJ1-1, with 8 bases aligning to TRBD1. The CDR3 sequence is 13 residues long. CDR1 is SGHAT and CDR2 is FQNNGV in the germline V gene. The CDR3 is CASRDRVKTEAFF. The CDR3 region has the DNA TGTGCCAGCAGGGACAGGGTGAAGACTGAAGCTTTCTTT.

The chain employs TRBV2 and TRBJ1-4, with TRBD1 as a possible D gene (5 bases). With 10 bases removed from V and 5 bases from J, the gap between germline ends came to 14 bases. Per germline, CDR1 SNHLY and CDR2 FYNNEI. The CDR3 length is 13 residues. CDR3 sequence (DNA): TGTGCCACTCGGGGGGTCGTAAATGAAAAACTGTTTTTT. Translating gives CATRGVVNEKLFF.

V is TRBV28 and J is TRBJ2-2; 9 bases are shared with TRBD1. Germline CDR1 reads MDHEN; CDR2 reads SYDVKM. CDR3 length equals 17 residues. V gave up 3 bases and J gave up 6 bases; unmatched junction bases: 11. CDR3 nucleotides: TGTGCCAGCAGTTTGTCCCCGGGACAGGGTATCTCCGGGGAGCTGTTTTTT. Its translation: CASSLSPGQGISGELFF. The entire variable domain, with the rest obtained from reference TRBV28 and TRBJ2-2, is as follows: DVKVTQSSRYLVKRTGEKVFLECVQDMDHENMFWYRQDPGLGLRLIYFSYDVKMKEKGDIPEGYSVSREKKERFSLILESASTNQTSMYLCASSLSPGQGISGELFFGEGSRLTVL.

The V and J genes are TRBV6-5 and TRBJ2-3; TRBD2 is a possible D gene (6 bases). Trimming cost V 6 bases and J 4 bases, with 14 bases left between them. The CDR3 has 14 residues. The V gene's germline CDR1 is MNHEY and CDR2 SVGAGI. DNA for the CDR3: TGTGCCAGCAGCACAACTAGACTAGCAGATACGCAGTATTTT. Amino acids: CASSTTRLADTQYF.

The genes are TRBV5-1 and TRBJ2-6; D call uncertain. This CDR3 has 16 residues. Germline CDR1 reads SGHRS; CDR2 reads YFSETQ. The V and J ends lost 0 bases and 0 bases respectively, with 7 bases between them. CDR3 coding DNA: TGCGCCAGCAGCTTGGGTCCGTTCTCTGGGGCCAACGTCCTGACTTTC. Translation: CASSLGPFSGANVLTF.

This clone has only one observation. The chain recombines TRBV15 with TRBJ2-7; 7 bases are a match to TRBD1. V lost 1 base to trimming and J lost 3 bases; unmatched junction nucleotides: 3. The CDR3 consists of 14 residues. Germline loops: CDR1 LNHNV, CDR2 YYDKDF (reference sequence). The CDR3 DNA sequence: TGTGCCACCAGCAGAGGGGACAGCCTCTACGAGCAGTACTTC. It translates to CATSRGDSLYEQYF. Full variable domain (rest looked up from reference TRBV15 and TRBJ2-7): DAMVIQNPRYQVTQFGKPVTLSCSQTLNHNVMYWYQQKSSQAPKLLFHYYDKDFNNEADTPDNFQSRRPNTSFCFLDIRSPGLGDTAMYLCATSRGDSLYEQYFGPGTRLTVT.

This clone was recorded only once. This chain joins TRBV18 and TRBJ1-1; D is perhaps TRBD1 (6 bases). This CDR3 contains 16 residues. V lost 3 bases and J 0 bases, leaving 14 bases between the germline ends. Germline V gene lookup returns CDR1 KGHSH and CDR2 LQKENI. Here the CDR3 DNA reads TGTGCCAGCTCACCGACCGGGACAACGATGAACACTGAAGCTTTCTTT. Protein product: CASSPTGTTMNTEAFF.

The chain links TRBV5-8 to TRBJ1-5, with 9 bases aligning to TRBD1. The CDR3 contains 16 residues. The V gene end was trimmed by 3 bases and the J gene end by 6 bases; junction bases not matched to a gene: 10. Germline CDR1 is SGHTS and CDR2 is YDEGEE. Here the CDR3 DNA reads TGTGCCAGCAGCTCCCCGGGACAGGGAGGAAGTCAGCCCCAGCATTTT. It is translated as CASSSPGQGGSQPQHF.

The chain uses TRBV7-9 and TRBJ1-6; D is ambiguous. This CDR3 has 14 residues. V lost 5 bases and J 6 bases, leaving 11 bases between the germline ends. In germline, CDR1 is SEHNR, CDR2 FQNEAQ (reference sequence). CDR3 sequence reads: CASSLRESNSPLHF. CDR3 in DNA: TGTGCCAGCAGCCTGCGGGAGTCTAATTCACCCCTCCACTTT.

V gene TRBV12-3 or TRBV12-4 combines with J gene TRBJ2-7; 9 nucleotides match TRBD2. This CDR3 contains 13 residues. Unmatched junction bases numbered 4, after V lost 6 bases and J lost 4 bases. CDR3 sequence: CASSLGLAYEQYF. The DNA for the CDR3 is TGTGCCAGCAGCCTGGGACTAGCATACGAGCAGTACTTC.

This clone has only a few counts. The chain carries TRBV6-5 and TRBJ2-3; perhaps TRBD1 as D (5 bases). CDR3 size: 14 residues. Germline CDR1 and CDR2: MNHEY and SVGAGI. Trimming stripped 2 bases from V and 2 bases from J, with 8 bases between. The CDR3 is CASSYKTVTDTQYF. DNA of the CDR3: TGTGCCAGCAGTTACAAGACAGTCACAGATACGCAGTATTTT.

Note on this clone: The same CDR3 can be traced to other DNA sequences in this sample. The chain recombines TRBV28 with TRBJ2-7; D remains unclear. CDR3 length: 12 amino acids. Germline loops: CDR1 MDHEN, CDR2 SYDVKM. Trimming pared 2 bases from V and 3 bases from J, leaving 5 bases between. The CDR3 DNA reads as TGTGCCAGCAGTTTACTCGGCTACGAGCAGTACTTC. Translation: CASSLLGYEQYF.

The chain recombines TRBV7-3 with TRBJ2-5; 7 bases match TRBD2. V was clipped by 3 bases and J by 6 bases; unmatched bases: 4. The CDR3 consists of 13 residues. Germline V gene lookup returns CDR1 SGHTA and CDR2 FQGTGA. The CDR3 sequence: CASSLDSGQTQYF. CDR3 coding DNA: TGTGCCAGCAGCTTGGATAGCGGGCAGACCCAGTACTTC.

This clone was observed once. The chain links TRBV5-5 to TRBJ1-2; maybe TRBD1 (6 bases). Germline CDR1 and CDR2: SGHKS and YYEKEE (reference sequence). V was pared by 0 bases and J by 3 bases, with 12 bases between. The CDR3 totals 15 residues. The CDR3, as DNA: TGTGCCAGCAGCTTGGCCTCCAGGGGTGACTATGGCTACACCTTC. This translates into CASSLASRGDYGYTF.

This sequence joins TRBV6-2 or TRBV6-3 and TRBJ2-1; 10 bases align to TRBD2. V lost 5 bases to trimming and J lost 5 bases; unmatched junction nucleotides: 12. The CDR3 length is 17 residues. Germline values: CDR1 MNHEY, CDR2 SVGEGT. CDR3 nucleotide sequence: TGTGCCAGCAGTCCCCCAGGGAGAGCGGGAGGGCACAATGAGCAGTTCTTC. It is translated as CASSPPGRAGGHNEQFF.